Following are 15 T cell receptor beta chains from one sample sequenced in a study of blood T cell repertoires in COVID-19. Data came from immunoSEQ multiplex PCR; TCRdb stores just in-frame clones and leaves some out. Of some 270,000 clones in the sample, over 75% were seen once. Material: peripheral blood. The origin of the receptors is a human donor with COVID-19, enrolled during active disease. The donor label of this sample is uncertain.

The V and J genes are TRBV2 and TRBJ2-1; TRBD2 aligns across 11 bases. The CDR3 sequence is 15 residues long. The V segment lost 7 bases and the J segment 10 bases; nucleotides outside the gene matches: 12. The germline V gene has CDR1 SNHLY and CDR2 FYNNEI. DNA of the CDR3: TGTGCCAGCACCCGAACTAGCGGGGGCCCAAAAGAGCAGTTCTTC. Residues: CASTRTSGGPKEQFF.

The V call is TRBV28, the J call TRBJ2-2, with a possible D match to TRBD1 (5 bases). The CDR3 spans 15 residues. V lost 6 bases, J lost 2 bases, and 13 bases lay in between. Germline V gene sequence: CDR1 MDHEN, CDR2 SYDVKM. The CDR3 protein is CASRGRRVNTGELFF. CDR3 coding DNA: TGTGCCAGCAGGGGGCGCAGGGTTAACACCGGGGAGCTGTTTTTT.

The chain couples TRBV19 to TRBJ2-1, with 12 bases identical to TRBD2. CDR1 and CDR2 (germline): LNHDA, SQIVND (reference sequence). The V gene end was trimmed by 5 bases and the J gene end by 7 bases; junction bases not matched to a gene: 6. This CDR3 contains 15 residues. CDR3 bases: TGTGCCAGTAGTCCCCTAGCGGGAGGGGGGAATGAGCAGTTCTTC. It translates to CASSPLAGGGNEQFF.

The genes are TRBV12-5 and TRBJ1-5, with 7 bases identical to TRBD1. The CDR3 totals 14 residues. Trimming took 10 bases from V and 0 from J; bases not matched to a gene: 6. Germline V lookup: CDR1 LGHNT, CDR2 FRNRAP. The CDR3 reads CATRQGDSNQPQHF. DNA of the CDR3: TGTGCTACCCGACAGGGAGATAGCAATCAGCCCCAGCATTTT.

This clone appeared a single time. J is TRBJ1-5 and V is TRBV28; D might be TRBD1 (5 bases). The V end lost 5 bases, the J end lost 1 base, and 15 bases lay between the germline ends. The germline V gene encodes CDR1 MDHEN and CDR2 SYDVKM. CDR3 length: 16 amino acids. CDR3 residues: CASSLRGMGSNQPQHF. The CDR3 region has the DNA TGTGCCAGCAGTCTAAGGGGAATGGGAAGCAATCAGCCCCAGCATTTT.

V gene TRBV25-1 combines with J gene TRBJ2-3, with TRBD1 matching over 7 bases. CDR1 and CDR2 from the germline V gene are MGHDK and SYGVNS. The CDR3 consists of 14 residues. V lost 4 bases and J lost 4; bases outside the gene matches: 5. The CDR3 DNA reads TGTGCCAGCAGTGGACAGGGCTGGGCAGATACGCAGTATTTT. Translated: CASSGQGWADTQYF. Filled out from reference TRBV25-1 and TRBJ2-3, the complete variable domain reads EADIYQTPRYLVIGTGKKITLECSQTMGHDKMYWYQQDPGMELHLIHYSYGVNSTEKGDLSSESTVSRIRTEHFPLTLESARPSHTSQYLCASSGQGWADTQYFGPGTRLTVL.

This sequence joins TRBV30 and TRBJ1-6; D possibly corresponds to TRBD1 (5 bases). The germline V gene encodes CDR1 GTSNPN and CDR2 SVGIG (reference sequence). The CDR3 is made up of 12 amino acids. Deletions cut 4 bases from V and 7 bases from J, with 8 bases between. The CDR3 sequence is CAWNRINSPLHF. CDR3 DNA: TGTGCCTGGAACAGGATAAATTCACCCCTCCACTTT.

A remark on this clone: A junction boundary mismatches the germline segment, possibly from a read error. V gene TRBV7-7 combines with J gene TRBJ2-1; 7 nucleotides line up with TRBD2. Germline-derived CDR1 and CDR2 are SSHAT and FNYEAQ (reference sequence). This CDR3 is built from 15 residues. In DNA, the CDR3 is TGTGCTAGCAGCCACCAGCTAGCGGAGTACAATGAGCAGTTCTTC. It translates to CASSHQLAEYNEQFF.

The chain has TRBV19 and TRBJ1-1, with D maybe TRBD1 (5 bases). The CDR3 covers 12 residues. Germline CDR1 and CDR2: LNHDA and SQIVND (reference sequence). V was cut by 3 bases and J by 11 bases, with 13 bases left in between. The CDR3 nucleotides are TGTGCCAGTAGTATCCCGGGGGGGGACGCTTTCTTT. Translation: CASSIPGGDAFF.

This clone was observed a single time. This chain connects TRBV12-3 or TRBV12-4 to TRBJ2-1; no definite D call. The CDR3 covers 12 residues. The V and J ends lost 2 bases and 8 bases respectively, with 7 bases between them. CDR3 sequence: CASSLFSDEQFF. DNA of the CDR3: TGTGCCAGCAGTTTATTTTCTGATGAGCAGTTCTTC.

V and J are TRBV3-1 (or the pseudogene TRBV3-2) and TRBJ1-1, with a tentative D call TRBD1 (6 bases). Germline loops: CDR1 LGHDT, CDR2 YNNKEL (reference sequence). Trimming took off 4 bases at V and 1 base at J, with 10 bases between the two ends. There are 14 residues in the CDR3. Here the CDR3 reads CASSRRQANTEAFF. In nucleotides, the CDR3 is TGTGCCAGCAGCCGGAGACAGGCGAACACTGAAGCTTTCTTT.

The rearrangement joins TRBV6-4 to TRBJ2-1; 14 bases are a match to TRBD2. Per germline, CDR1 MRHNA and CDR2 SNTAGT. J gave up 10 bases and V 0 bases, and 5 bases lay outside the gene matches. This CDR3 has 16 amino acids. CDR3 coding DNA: TGTGCCAGCAGTGACTCTGGGACTAGCGGGGGAGCGGAGCAGTTCTTC. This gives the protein CASSDSGTSGGAEQFF.

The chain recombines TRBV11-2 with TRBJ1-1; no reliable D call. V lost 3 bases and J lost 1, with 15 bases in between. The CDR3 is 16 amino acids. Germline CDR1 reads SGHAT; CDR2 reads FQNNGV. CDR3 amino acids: CASSFLTPRGNTEAFF. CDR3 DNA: TGTGCCAGCAGCTTTTTGACCCCTCGGGGGAACACTGAAGCTTTCTTT.

This CDR3 is CASSQRSGTGWTGELFF. CDR3 sequence (DNA): TGTGCCAGCAGCCAAAGGAGTGGTACAGGGTGGACCGGGGAGCTGTTTTTT. The rearrangement links TRBV7-2 to TRBJ2-2; tentative D call: TRBD1 (6 bases). V lost 5 bases and J lost 5, with 21 bases in between. Germline V lookup: CDR1 SGHTA, CDR2 FQGNSA. The CDR3 loop spans 17 amino acids.

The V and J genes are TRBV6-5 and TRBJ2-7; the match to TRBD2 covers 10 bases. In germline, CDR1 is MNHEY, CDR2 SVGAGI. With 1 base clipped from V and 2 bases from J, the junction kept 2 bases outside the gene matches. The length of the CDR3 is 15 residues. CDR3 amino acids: CASSYLAGGTYEQYF. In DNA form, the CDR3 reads TGTGCCAGCAGTTACTTAGCGGGAGGAACCTACGAGCAGTACTTC.